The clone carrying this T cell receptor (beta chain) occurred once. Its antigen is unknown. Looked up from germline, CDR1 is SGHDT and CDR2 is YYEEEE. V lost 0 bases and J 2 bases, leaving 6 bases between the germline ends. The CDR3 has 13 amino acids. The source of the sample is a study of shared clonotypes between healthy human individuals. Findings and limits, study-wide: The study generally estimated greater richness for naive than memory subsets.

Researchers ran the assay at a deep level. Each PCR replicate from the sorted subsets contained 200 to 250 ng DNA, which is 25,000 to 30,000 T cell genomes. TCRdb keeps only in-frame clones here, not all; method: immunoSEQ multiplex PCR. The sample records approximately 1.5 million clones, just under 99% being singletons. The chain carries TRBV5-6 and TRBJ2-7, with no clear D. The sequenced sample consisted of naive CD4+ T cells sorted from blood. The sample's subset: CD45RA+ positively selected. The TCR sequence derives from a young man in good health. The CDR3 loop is CASSLGPAYEQYF. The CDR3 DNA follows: TGTGCCAGCAGCTTGGGCCCAGCCTACGAGCAGTACTTC.